Reported below is one TCR beta chain. It lacks a known antigen. No base-level quality is on record; no much larger clone is a single base apart. V and J lose 8 bases and 1 base, and a span of 10 bases separates them. Its CDR3 holds 13 amino acids, cysteine through phenylalanine. CDR3 DNA is the only sequence kept; it has 39 bases, read in frame from the first base. In the germline V gene, CDR1 corresponds to MNHEY and CDR2 to SVGAGI. The data derive from a study of T cell responses to AZD1222 COVID-19 vaccine (dated by TCRdb to the early 2020s). For the wider study: AZD1222 recipients given second doses at about 4 weeks or at about 12 weeks were pooled, since spike-specific TCR depth and breadth were not found to differ between the two schedules. A total of around 240 trial participants underwent TCR sequencing, of whom 207 received two doses of AZD1222 and some 26 received two doses of the MenACWY control vaccine. Enrollment into the trials was organized by age into subgroups of 18-55, 56-69 and 70-plus years, and those subgroups contained roughly 150, 30 and 60 TCR-sequenced participants, respectively.

Summary of the overall study and its limitations: Most participants were white British and females outnumbered males, and the authors suggested that clonal diversity may have been underestimated. Because no day 14 peak-response samples were available, repertoires were characterized only after the peak T cell response. The 56-69-year group was small, and its depth increase did not reach significance, likely because of low power. The whole spike protein was spanned by vaccine-associated CD4 TCRs, and dominant responses were seen in regions 160-218 and 743-854. Conclusions about previously exposed vaccinees were limited because only six AZD1222 recipients were SARS-CoV-2 seropositive at baseline. After two AZD1222 doses, both the breadth and the depth of spike-specific TCRs were significantly higher than at day 0 and than in MenACWY recipients. Reportedly, close to half of the unique spike-specific TCRs recognized epitopes lying outside the regions that are mutated in the B.1.351 and B.1.1.7 variants.

In light of the paper, this sample's time point label describes: baseline before first vaccination. Vaccinee samples came from UK trials COV001 and COV002, including a single-blind randomized controlled phase 2/3 trial of AZD1222 (ChAdOx1 nCoV-19) in healthy adults. For TCRbeta chain sequencing, PBMC samples from trial participants were taken at day 0 and at day 28 after the second dose. The CDR3 regions of human TCRbeta chains were analyzed by immunosequencing. In the paper's pipeline: TCRs in the repertoires were matched against a reference library of SARS-CoV-2-specific TCRs that had been generated with the MIRA antigen-specificity platform. Breadth meant the fraction of unique TCRs that were SARS-CoV-2-associated, whereas depth meant the fraction of total T cells that were SARS-CoV-2-associated. Using the MIRA data, each spike-specific TCR was mapped to the spike region that the TCR reacts to and placed in a CD4 or CD8 class. Log10-transformed breadth and depth values were compared by one-way ANOVA with Sidak's multiple comparisons tests. In TCRdb, the immuneACCESS table is reduced to in-frame sequences with V and J assigned. These tables do not hold every clone; where another copy was compared, an unresolved V gene accounts for under half, and the others remain unexplained. That table is the source of V, J and clone size, and D and trimming were worked out from the DNA. The sample includes 65,000 to 85,000 clones, with roughly 81% observed a single time. Around an eighth of the sample comes from the top ten.

This TCR was sampled from an adult in good health. The sequences come from peripheral blood, collected on day 0 of AZD1222 vaccination. The sequence links TRBV6-5 to TRBJ2-3; TRBD1 is possibly the D segment (6 matching bases). The DNA reads as follows: TGTGCCAGCGGGGGCGTCGGCACAGATACGCAGTATTTT. This codes for CASGGVGTDTQYF.